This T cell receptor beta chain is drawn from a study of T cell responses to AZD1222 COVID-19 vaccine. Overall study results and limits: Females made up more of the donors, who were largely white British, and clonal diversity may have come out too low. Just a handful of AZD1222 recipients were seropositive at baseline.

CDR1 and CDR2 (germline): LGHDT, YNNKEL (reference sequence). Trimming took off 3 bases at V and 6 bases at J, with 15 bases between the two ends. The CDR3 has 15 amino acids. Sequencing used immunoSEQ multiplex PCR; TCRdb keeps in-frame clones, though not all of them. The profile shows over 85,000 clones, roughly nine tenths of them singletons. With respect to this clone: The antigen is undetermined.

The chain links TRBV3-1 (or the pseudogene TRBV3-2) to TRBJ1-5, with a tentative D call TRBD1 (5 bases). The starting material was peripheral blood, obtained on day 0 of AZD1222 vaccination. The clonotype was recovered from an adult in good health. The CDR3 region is CASSQGRGWGQPQHF. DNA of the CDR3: TGTGCCAGCAGCCAGGGGAGGGGATGGGGTCAGCCCCAGCATTTT.